The rows below give T cell receptor beta chains drawn from one sample of a study of blood T cell repertoires in COVID-19. Sequencing was performed with immunoSEQ multiplex PCR; in TCRdb, only in-frame clones are kept and a portion is missing. The repertoire holds hundreds of thousands of clones, with 86% as singletons. Sequenced material: peripheral blood. The source of these receptors is a woman aged 55-69 years with COVID-19, enrolled during active disease. CDR3s include the opening cysteine and the closing phenylalanine or tryptophan. The D gene is left open where the match is weak. Size values are once, few and many counts, or a class for expanded clones, and some rows have none.

TRBJ1-2,TRBV5-6,.,.,CASSPGSTYGYTF,TGTGCCAGCAGCCCAGGATCCACCTATGGCTACACCTTC
TRBJ2-7,TRBV10-2,TRBD1,once,CASSDRDRTLYEQYF,TGCGCCAGCAGTGACCGGGACAGGACCCTCTACGAGCAGTACTTC
TRBJ2-2,TRBV3-1/TRBV3-2,.,.,CASSQVRTNTGELFF,TGTGCCAGCAGCCAGGTCAGGACGAACACCGGGGAGCTGTTTTTT
TRBJ2-3,TRBV9,TRBD2,.,CASSPASGARGDTQYF,TGTGCCAGCAGCCCGGCTAGCGGGGCACGAGGGGATACGCAGTATTTT
TRBJ2-3,TRBV13,.,once,CASSRRLDSGDTQYF,TGTGCCAGCAGCCGAAGACTAGATTCGGGAGATACGCAGTATTTT
TRBJ1-2,TRBV2,.,.,CASSEARGSGFYGYTF,TGTGCCAGCAGTGAAGCTCGAGGCAGCGGATTCTATGGCTACACCTTC
TRBJ1-1,TRBV3-1/TRBV3-2,.,.,CASSDRTALNTEAFF,TGTGCCAGCAGCGACCGGACAGCCTTGAACACTGAAGCTTTCTTT
TRBJ1-6,TRBV6-4,.,.,CASSAGASYNSPLHF,TGTGCCAGCAGTGCAGGGGCCTCCTATAATTCACCCCTCCACTTT
TRBJ1-5,TRBV20-1,.,.,CSASSQGRVNNQPQHF,TGCAGTGCTAGTTCACAGGGCAGGGTGAACAATCAGCCCCAGCATTTT
TRBJ1-2,TRBV5-1,.,.,CASSLAGGLYGYTF,TGCGCCAGCAGCTTGGCCGGAGGGCTCTATGGCTACACCTTC
TRBJ1-1,TRBV30,TRBD1,.,CAWRPRGAKNTEAFF,TGTGCCTGGAGGCCCAGGGGGGCAAAGAACACTGAAGCTTTCTTT
TRBJ1-2,TRBV10-3,TRBD1,.,CAIRPGTGENYGYTF,TGTGCCATCAGACCCGGGACAGGGGAAAACTATGGCTACACCTTC
TRBJ2-7,TRBV9,.,.,CASSPQTTATYEQYF,TGTGCCAGCAGCCCCCAGACGACAGCTACCTACGAGCAGTACTTC
TRBJ2-3,TRBV7-9,TRBD1,.,CASSLDRGGADTQYF,TGTGCCAGCAGCTTAGACAGGGGTGGCGCAGATACGCAGTATTTT
TRBJ2-3,TRBV7-9,TRBD2,.,CASSLGGGPSTDTQYF,TGTGCCAGCAGCTTAGGCGGGGGGCCGAGCACAGATACGCAGTATTTT
TRBJ1-6,TRBV7-9,.,.,CASSLEGTLNSPLHF,TGTGCCAGCAGCTTAGAAGGGACTCTTAATTCACCCCTCCACTTT
TRBJ2-3,TRBV4-1,TRBD1,once,CASSLQDRDTDTQYF,TGCGCCAGCAGCCTTCAGGACAGGGACACAGATACGCAGTATTTT
TRBJ1-1,TRBV6-6,.,.,CASSYSGGVGTEAFF,TGTGCCAGCAGTTACTCTGGGGGGGTCGGCACTGAAGCTTTCTTT
TRBJ1-2,TRBV7-6,TRBD1,.,CASSLRTGTNYGYTF,TGTGCCAGCAGCCTCAGGACAGGGACTAACTATGGCTACACCTTC
TRBJ2-3,TRBV27,TRBD1,.,CASRTGAVDTQYF,TGTGCCAGCAGGACAGGGGCCGTGGATACGCAGTATTTT
TRBJ1-2,TRBV9,.,.,CASSVEVRDTLYGYTF,TGTGCCAGCAGCGTAGAGGTTCGGGACACCCTCTATGGCTACACCTTC
TRBJ2-3,TRBV7-2,.,.,CASSSTHLDTQYF,TGTGCCAGCAGCTCGACTCATTTGGATACGCAGTATTTT
TRBJ2-5,TRBV7-2,.,.,CASSLVRAQYF,TGTGCCAGCAGCTTAGTGCGGGCCCAGTACTTC
TRBJ1-1,TRBV11-3,TRBD1,.,CASKMTGTKEAFF,TGTGCCAGCAAGATGACAGGGACAAAAGAAGCTTTCTTT